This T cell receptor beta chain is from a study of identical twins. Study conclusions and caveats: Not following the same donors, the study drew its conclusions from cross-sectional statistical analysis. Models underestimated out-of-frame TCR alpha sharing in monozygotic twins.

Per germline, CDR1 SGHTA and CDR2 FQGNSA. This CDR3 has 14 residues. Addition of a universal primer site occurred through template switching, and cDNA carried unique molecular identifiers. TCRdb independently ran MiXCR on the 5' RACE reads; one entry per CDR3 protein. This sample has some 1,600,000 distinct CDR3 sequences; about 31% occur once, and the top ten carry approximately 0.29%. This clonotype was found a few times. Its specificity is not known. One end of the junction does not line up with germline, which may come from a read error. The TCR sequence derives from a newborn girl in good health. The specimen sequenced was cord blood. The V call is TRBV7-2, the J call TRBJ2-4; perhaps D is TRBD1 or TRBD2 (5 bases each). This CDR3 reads CASSEGTATNIQYF. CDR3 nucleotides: TGTGCCAGCAGTGAGGGGACCGCCACAAACATTCAGTACTTC.